One T cell receptor (beta chain) is described in this entry. The data originate from a study of blood T cell repertoires in COVID-19. Turning to the study itself: Material from acute and convalescent COVID-19 was sourced from the United States, Italy and Spain. In each case, the material was cDNA or gDNA derived from T cells, B-cell-depleted T cells, or PBMCs.

Germline assignment: CDR1 MNHEY and CDR2 SMNVEV (reference sequence). The CDR3 runs 14 residues. J was trimmed by 5 bases and V by 4 bases; bases with no gene match: 7. Per the original methods: Scientists estimated how many nucleated cells there were by amplifying reference gene primers. The protocol was immunoSEQ multiplex PCR, while the TCRdb copy is restricted to in-frame clones and leaves out a portion. For V, J and clone size, that table is used; D and trimming come from the DNA. The sample consists of about 250,000 clones, 75% to 90% of them appearing once. Sequenced sample: peripheral blood. This clonotype originated in a man aged 30-40 years with acute or convalescent COVID-19. The chain links TRBV27 to TRBJ1-1; the match to TRBD1 covers 7 bases. The CDR3 bases are TGTGCCAGCAGTTATAGGACAGGAAGTACTGAAGCTTTCTTT. Its translation is CASSYRTGSTEAFF.